A selection of T cell receptor beta chains follows, all from one sample in a study of metastatic and nonmetastatic thyroid tumors. MiXCR re-clonotyped the PCR reads for TCRdb. The repertoire holds about 13,000 clones, with roughly 21% as singletons. Material for sequencing was adjacent normal tissue. All receptors come from a female donor with papillary thyroid cancer or a benign thyroid nodule (not recorded which). Some clones in this sample may be carry-over from other donors' samples. CDR3s include the opening cysteine and the closing phenylalanine or tryptophan. A D gene is named only where the DNA matches it firmly. Clone size is given for some rows only: seen once, a few or many times, or a class if the clone is expanded.

d_gene	v_gene	abundance	len	j_gene	CDR3aa	CDR3nt
TRBD1	TRBV27	medium-sized	13	TRBJ2-7	CASSLPGQAEQYF	TGTGCCAGCAGTTTACCGGGACAGGCCGAGCAGTACTTC
TRBD1	TRBV2	-	16	TRBJ1-2	CASVGGTGGAEYGYTF	TGTGCCAGCGTTGGAGGGACAGGGGGCGCTGAATATGGCTACACCTTC
TRBD1	TRBV12-3/TRBV12-4	many	14	TRBJ1-1	CASSLGTGNTEAFF	TGTGCCAGCAGTTTAGGGACAGGGAACACTGAAGCTTTCTTT
TRBD2	TRBV20-1	-	13	TRBJ2-5	CSARWPGGGTQYF	TGCAGTGCTAGATGGCCCGGGGGGGGGACCCAGTACTTC
TRBD1	TRBV6-1	-	15	TRBJ2-7	CASSEETGGSHEQYF	TGTGCCAGCAGTGAAGAAACAGGGGGAAGCCACGAGCAGTACTTC
TRBD1	TRBV14	many	14	TRBJ1-1	CASSQHRGQTEAFF	TGTGCCAGCAGCCAACACAGGGGGCAGACTGAAGCTTTCTTT
TRBD2	TRBV18	many	16	TRBJ2-3	CASSSTSGRDTDTQYF	TGTGCCAGCTCATCGACTAGCGGGAGAGACACAGATACGCAGTATTTT
TRBD2	TRBV20-1	-	17	TRBJ2-1	CSAWGLAGGGGYNEQFF	TGCAGTGCGTGGGGACTAGCGGGAGGTGGAGGCTACAATGAGCAGTTCTTC
-	TRBV13	many	14	TRBJ1-2	CASSLRGTPDGYTF	TGTGCCAGCAGCTTAAGGGGTACCCCGGATGGCTACACCTTC
-	TRBV27	medium-sized	15	TRBJ2-6	CASSLQGSGANVLTF	TGTGCCAGCAGTTTACAGGGGTCAGGGGCCAACGTCCTGACTTTC
TRBD2	TRBV9	few	18	TRBJ2-5	CASSVATLAGGRGETQYF	TGTGCCAGCAGCGTAGCAACTCTAGCGGGAGGCCGAGGAGAGACCCAGTACTTC
-	TRBV25-1	few	13	TRBJ1-1	CARKGRGNTEAFF	TGTGCCAGAAAAGGACGGGGCAACACTGAAGCTTTCTTT
-	TRBV9	many	16	TRBJ1-2	CASSVGQDSTINGYTF	TGTGCCAGCAGCGTAGGTCAGGACAGCACTATCAATGGCTACACCTTC
-	TRBV19	few	15	TRBJ1-2	CASSPPVTRIGGYTF	TGTGCCAGTAGTCCCCCGGTAACCCGAATCGGGGGCTACACCTTC
-	TRBV6-2/TRBV6-3	-	16	TRBJ1-3	CASSYGGGGSGNTIYF	TGTGCCAGCAGTTACGGTGGGGGTGGCTCTGGAAACACCATATATTTT
-	TRBV15	few	14	TRBJ2-2	CATSRNRVHGELFF	TGTGCCACCAGCAGAAATAGGGTACACGGGGAGCTGTTTTTT
TRBD2	TRBV27	few	15	TRBJ2-2	CASTRLAGLTGELFF	TGTGCCAGCACTAGACTAGCGGGCCTCACCGGGGAGCTGTTTTTT
-	TRBV20-1	-	14	TRBJ2-1	CSARDAKAGNEQFF	TGCAGTGCTAGAGATGCCAAGGCGGGTAATGAGCAGTTCTTC
-	TRBV5-1	medium-sized	13	TRBJ1-2	CASRTDLHTGYTF	TGCGCCAGCAGGACGGACCTACACACAGGCTACACCTTC
-	TRBV20-1	-	13	TRBJ1-1	CSAASRLNTESFF	TGCAGTGCTGCCTCCCGACTCAACACTGAATCTTTCTTT
TRBD1	TRBV19	few	15	TRBJ2-1	CASSDLTGPVDEQFF	TGTGCCAGTAGTGACCTGACAGGGCCGGTCGATGAGCAGTTCTTC
-	TRBV19	few	14	TRBJ2-5	CASSKSVSRETQYF	TGTGCCAGTAGTAAGTCAGTCTCGAGGGAGACCCAGTACTTC
TRBD2	TRBV6-1	few	16	TRBJ2-7	CASTHDSGRAFSEQYF	TGCGCCAGCACCCACGATAGCGGGAGGGCCTTTAGCGAGCAGTACTTC
-	TRBV5-1	-	13	TRBJ2-1	CASNLVPYNEQFF	TGCGCCAGCAATCTAGTTCCCTACAATGAGCAGTTCTTC
TRBD1	TRBV11-2	-	14	TRBJ1-4	CASSWDRGREKLFF	TGTGCCAGCAGCTGGGACAGGGGGCGCGAAAAACTGTTTTTT
TRBD1	TRBV9	-	15	TRBJ1-2	CASSYEGQGGSGYTF	TGTGCCAGCAGCTATGAGGGACAGGGAGGTAGTGGCTACACCTTC
TRBD1	TRBV19	few	13	TRBJ2-1	CATQGDSYNEQFF	TGTGCCACCCAGGGGGACTCCTACAATGAGCAGTTCTTC
TRBD1	TRBV15	-	15	TRBJ2-1	CATSRRTGGNNEQFF	TGTGCCACCAGCAGACGGACAGGGGGGAACAATGAGCAGTTCTTC
TRBD1	TRBV12-5	medium-sized	17	TRBJ2-3	CASGLPPGQGWSDTQYF	TGTGCTAGTGGTTTGCCCCCCGGACAGGGTTGGTCAGATACGCAGTATTTT
-	TRBV18	-	13	TRBJ1-5	CASSRGGNQPQHF	TGTGCCAGCTCCCGGGGGGGGAATCAGCCCCAGCATTTT
TRBD1	TRBV20-1	-	15	TRBJ2-1	CSARRGTGGKNEQFF	TGCAGTGCTAGACGGGGGACAGGGGGGAAGAATGAGCAGTTCTTC
-	TRBV6-1	few	12	TRBJ2-3	CASRIGTDTKYF	TGTGCCAGCAGAATCGGAACAGATACGAAGTATTTT
-	TRBV30	many	13	TRBJ2-3	CAWRRAGTDTQYF	TGTGCCTGGAGGCGGGCGGGGACAGATACGCAGTATTTT
TRBD1	TRBV15	-	18	TRBJ2-7	CATSREPLGTVYSYEQYF	TGTGCCACCAGCAGAGAACCCCTGGGGACAGTGTATTCCTACGAGCAGTACTTC
TRBD1	TRBV7-8	-	17	TRBJ1-5	CASSLNRGLQSNQPQHF	TGTGCCAGCAGCTTAAACAGGGGGCTGCAAAGCAATCAGCCCCAGCATTTT
-	TRBV28	medium-sized	16	TRBJ2-3	CASSFKAGYDTDTQYF	TGTGCCAGCAGTTTTAAGGCGGGATACGACACAGATACGCAGTATTTT
TRBD2	TRBV6-1	few	16	TRBJ2-1	CASSRFQRGSYNEQFF	TGTGCCAGCAGCCGATTCCAGCGGGGTTCCTACAATGAGCAGTTCTTC
-	TRBV27	-	16	TRBJ2-7	CASSKKGDPSSYEQYF	TGTGCCAGCAGCAAAAAAGGCGACCCGAGCTCCTACGAGCAGTACTTC
TRBD2	TRBV7-9	-	15	TRBJ2-4	CASSPSWQGGHIQYF	TGTGCCAGCAGCCCCTCTTGGCAGGGAGGGCACATTCAGTACTTC
-	TRBV24-1	few	16	TRBJ2-1	CATSDLGRGSYNEQFF	TGTGCCACCAGTGATTTGGGCAGGGGTTCCTACAATGAGCAGTTCTTC
-	TRBV9	few	13	TRBJ2-7	CASSVGDGVLQYF	TGTGCCAGCAGCGTAGGGGACGGCGTTTTACAGTACTTC
-	TRBV6-1	large	14	TRBJ2-7	CASSLRGPSYEQYF	TGTGCCAGCAGTCTCCGGGGGCCCTCCTACGAGCAGTACTTC